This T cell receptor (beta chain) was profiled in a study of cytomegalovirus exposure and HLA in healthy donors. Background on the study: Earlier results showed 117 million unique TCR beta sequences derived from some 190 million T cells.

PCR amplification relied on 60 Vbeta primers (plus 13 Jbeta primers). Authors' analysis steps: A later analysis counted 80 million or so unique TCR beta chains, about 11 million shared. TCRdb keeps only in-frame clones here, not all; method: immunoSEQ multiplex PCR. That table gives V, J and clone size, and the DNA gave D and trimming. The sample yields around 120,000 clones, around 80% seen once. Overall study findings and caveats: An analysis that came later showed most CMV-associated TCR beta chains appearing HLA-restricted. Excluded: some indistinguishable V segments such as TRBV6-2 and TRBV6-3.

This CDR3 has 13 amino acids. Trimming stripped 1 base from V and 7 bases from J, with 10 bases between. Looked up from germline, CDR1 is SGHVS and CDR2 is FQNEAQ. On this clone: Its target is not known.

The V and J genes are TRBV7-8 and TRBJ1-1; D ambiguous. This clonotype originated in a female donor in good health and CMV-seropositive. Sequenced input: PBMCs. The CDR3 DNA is TGTGCCAGCAGCTTAGGATACGCCGGTGAAGCTTTCTTT. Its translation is CASSLGYAGEAFF.